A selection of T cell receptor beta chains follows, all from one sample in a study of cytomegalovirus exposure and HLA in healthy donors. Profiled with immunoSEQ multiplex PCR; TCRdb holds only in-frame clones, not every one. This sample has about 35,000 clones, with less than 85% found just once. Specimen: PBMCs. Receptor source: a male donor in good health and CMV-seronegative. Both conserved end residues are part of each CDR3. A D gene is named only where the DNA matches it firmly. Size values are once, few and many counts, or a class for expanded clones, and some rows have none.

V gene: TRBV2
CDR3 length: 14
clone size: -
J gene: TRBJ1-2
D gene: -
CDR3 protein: CASSEVGGGYGYTF
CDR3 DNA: TGTGCCAGCAGTGAGGTGGGGGGAGGTTATGGCTACACCTTC

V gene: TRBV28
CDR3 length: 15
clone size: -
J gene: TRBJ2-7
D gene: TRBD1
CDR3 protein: CASRGGTAGKGEQYF
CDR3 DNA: TGTGCCAGCAGAGGTGGGACAGCCGGAAAGGGCGAGCAGTACTTC

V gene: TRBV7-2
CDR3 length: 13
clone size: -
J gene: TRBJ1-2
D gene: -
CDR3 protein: CASSFEGGYGYTF
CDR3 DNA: TGTGCCAGCAGCTTTGAAGGGGGCTATGGCTACACCTTC

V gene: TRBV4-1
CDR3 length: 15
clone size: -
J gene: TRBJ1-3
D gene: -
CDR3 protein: CASSQDRASGNTIYF
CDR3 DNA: TGCGCCAGCAGCCAAGACAGGGCCTCTGGAAACACCATATATTTT

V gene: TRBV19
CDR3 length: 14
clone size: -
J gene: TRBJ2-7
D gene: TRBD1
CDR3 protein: CASSAGTGQYEQYF
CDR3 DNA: TGTGCCAGTAGTGCCGGGACAGGGCAGTACGAGCAGTACTTC

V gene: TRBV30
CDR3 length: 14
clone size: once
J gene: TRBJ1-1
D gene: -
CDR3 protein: CAWSVTTWNTEAFF
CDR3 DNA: TGTGCCTGGAGTGTTACGACTTGGAACACTGAAGCTTTCTTT

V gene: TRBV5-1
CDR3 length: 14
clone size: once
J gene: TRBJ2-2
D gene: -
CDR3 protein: CASSLIRGTGELFF
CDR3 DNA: TGCGCCAGCAGCTTGATTAGGGGAACCGGGGAGCTGTTTTTT

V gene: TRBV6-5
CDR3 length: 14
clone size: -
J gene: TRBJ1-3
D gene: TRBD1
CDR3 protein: CASSSTGSGNTIYF
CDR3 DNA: TGTGCCAGCAGTTCGACAGGGTCTGGAAACACCATATATTTT

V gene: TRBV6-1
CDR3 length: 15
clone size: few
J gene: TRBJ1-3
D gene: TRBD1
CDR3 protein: CASSVGDSHGNTIYF
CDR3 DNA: TGTGCCAGCAGTGTGGGGGACAGTCACGGAAACACCATATATTTT

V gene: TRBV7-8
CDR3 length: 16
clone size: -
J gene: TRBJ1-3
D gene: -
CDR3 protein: CASSLGGQPRGNTIYF
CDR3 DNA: TGTGCCAGCAGCTTAGGAGGACAGCCAAGAGGAAACACCATATATTTT

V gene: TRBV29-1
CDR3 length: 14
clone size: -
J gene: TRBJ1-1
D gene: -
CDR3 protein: CSVEDLGHNTEAFF
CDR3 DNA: TGCAGCGTTGAAGATCTGGGACATAACACTGAAGCTTTCTTT

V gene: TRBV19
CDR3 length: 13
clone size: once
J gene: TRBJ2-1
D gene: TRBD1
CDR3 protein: CASSKNYRGEQFF
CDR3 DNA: TGTGCCAGTAGTAAAAACTACAGGGGTGAGCAGTTCTTC

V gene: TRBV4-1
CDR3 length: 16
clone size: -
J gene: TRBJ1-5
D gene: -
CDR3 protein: CASSRTQGLGNQPQHF
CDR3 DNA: TGCGCCAGCAGCCGAACACAGGGACTAGGCAATCAGCCCCAGCATTTT

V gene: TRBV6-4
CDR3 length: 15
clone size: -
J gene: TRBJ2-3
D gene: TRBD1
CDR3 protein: CASSDGQGSTDTQYF
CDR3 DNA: TGTGCCAGCAGTGACGGACAGGGGAGCACAGATACGCAGTATTTT

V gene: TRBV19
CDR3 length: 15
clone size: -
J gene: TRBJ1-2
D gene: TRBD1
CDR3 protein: CASSISDRGNYGYTF
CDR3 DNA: TGTGCCAGTAGTATATCAGACAGGGGTAACTATGGCTACACCTTC

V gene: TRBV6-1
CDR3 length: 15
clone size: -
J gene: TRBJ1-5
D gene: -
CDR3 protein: CASSEWALAAQPQHF
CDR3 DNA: TGTGCCAGCAGTGAATGGGCGCTAGCGGCTCAGCCCCAGCATTTT

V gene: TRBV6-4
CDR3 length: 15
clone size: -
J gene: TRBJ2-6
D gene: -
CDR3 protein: CASSDTRSGANVLTF
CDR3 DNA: TGTGCCAGCAGTGACACTCGCTCTGGGGCCAACGTCCTGACTTTC

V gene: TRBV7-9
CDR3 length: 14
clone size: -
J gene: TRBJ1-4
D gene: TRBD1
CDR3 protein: CASSSDRVHEKLFF
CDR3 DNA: TGTGCCAGCAGCTCAGACAGGGTGCATGAAAAACTGTTTTTT

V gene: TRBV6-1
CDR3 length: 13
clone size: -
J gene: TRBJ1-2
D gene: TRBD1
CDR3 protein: CASSETGTYGYTF
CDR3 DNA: TGTGCCAGCAGTGAGACAGGGACTTATGGCTACACCTTC

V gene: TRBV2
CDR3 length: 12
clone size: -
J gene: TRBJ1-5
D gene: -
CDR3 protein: CASGWLDQPQHF
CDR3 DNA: TGTGCCAGCGGGTGGCTAGATCAGCCCCAGCATTTT

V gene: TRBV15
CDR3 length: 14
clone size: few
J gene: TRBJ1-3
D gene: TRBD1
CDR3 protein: CATNDRASGNTIYF
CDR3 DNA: TGTGCCACCAACGACAGGGCCTCTGGAAACACCATATATTTT

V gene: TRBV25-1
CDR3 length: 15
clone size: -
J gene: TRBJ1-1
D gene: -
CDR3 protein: CASSDPGGGDTEAFF
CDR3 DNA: TGTGCCAGCAGTGACCCCGGCGGAGGGGACACTGAAGCTTTCTTT

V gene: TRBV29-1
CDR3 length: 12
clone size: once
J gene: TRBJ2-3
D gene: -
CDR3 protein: CSGGIQVSTQYF
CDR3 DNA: TGCAGCGGAGGAATACAGGTTTCGACGCAGTATTTT